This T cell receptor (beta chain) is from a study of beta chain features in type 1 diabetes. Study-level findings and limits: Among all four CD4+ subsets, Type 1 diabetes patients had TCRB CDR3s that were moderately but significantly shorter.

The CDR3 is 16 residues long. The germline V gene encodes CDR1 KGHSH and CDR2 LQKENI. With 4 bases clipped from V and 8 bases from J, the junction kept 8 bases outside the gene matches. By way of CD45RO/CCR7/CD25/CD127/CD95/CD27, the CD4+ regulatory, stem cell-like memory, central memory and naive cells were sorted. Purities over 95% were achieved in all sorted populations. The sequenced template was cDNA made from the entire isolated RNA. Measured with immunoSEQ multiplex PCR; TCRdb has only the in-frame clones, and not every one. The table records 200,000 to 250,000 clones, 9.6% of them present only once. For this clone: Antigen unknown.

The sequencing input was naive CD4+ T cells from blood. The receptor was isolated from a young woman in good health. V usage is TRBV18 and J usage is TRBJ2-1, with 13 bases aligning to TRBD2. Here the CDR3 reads CASSLLAGGLIDEQFF. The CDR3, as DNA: TGTGCCAGCTCACTACTAGCGGGGGGGTTAATCGATGAGCAGTTCTTC.